This T cell receptor (beta chain) stems from a study of human T cells and chemical hapten exposure. Across the study: Patients were given diphenylcyclopropenone on the scalp weekly across the roughly 25-week study.

Time point specified: patch test 1, 2 weeks after DPC sensitization. Treatment reported: therapeutic diphenylcyclopropenone sensitization with weekly scalp DPC. From whole blood left unfractionated, total RNA was extracted. Each CDR3 protein is one row after TCRdb ran MiXCR on the RACE reads. The profile shows some 52,000 distinct CDR3 sequences, around 10% of them singletons. Whole-study results and caveats: Significantly greater numbers of large CDR3 similarity clusters came from expanded TCRs than from controls. All donors were alopecia patients, so their immunity may differ from that of healthy people. No alteration of TCRs above 1 in 1000 frequency was seen with DPC sensitization.

Remarks on this clonotype: Its antigen is currently unknown.

Trimming pared 7 bases from V and 6 bases from J, leaving 9 bases between. This CDR3 is 11 amino acids long. Germline CDR1 is SGHRS and CDR2 is YFSETQ. The chain carries TRBV5-1 and TRBJ2-3, with D perhaps matching TRBD1 (6 bases). The TCR comes from a woman aged 40 to 50 with alopecia areata. Some clones in this sample may be carry-over from other donors' samples. The specimen comprised whole blood, sampled in connection with sensitization to the hapten diphenylcyclopropenone (DPC). CDR3 amino acids: CASGGGDTQYF. In DNA, the CDR3 is TGCGCCAGCGGTGGGGGCGATACGCAGTATTTT. Using reference TRBV5-1 and TRBJ2-3 for the parts outside the CDR3, the full variable domain is KAGVTQTPRYLIKTRGQQVTLSCSPISGHRSVSWYQQTPGQGLQFLFEYFSETQRNKGNFPGRFSGRQFSNSRSEMNVSTLELGDSALYLCASGGGDTQYFGPGTRLTVL.